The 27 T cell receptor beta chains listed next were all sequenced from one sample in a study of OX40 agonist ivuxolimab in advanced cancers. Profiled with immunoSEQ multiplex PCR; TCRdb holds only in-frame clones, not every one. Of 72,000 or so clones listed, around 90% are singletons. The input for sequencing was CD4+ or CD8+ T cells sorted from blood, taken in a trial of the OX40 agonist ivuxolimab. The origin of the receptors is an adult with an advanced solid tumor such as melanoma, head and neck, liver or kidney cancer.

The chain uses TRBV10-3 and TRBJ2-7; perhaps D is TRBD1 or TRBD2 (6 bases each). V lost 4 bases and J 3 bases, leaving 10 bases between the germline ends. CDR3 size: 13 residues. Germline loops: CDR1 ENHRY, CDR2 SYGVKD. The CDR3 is CAISAGAIYEQYF. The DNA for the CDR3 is TGTGCCATCAGTGCGGGGGCGATCTACGAGCAGTACTTC.

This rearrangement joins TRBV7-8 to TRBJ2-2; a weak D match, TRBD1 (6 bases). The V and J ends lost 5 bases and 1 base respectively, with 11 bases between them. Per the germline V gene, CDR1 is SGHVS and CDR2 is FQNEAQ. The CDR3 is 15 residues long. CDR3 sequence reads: CASSVYRVNTGELFF. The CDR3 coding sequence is TGTGCCAGCAGCGTATACAGGGTGAACACCGGGGAGCTGTTTTTT.

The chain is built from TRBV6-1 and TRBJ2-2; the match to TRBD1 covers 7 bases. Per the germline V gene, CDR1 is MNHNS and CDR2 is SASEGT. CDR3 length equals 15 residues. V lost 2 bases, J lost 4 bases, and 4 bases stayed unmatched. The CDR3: CASSERQGRTGELFF. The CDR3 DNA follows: TGTGCCAGCAGTGAAAGACAGGGACGCACCGGGGAGCTGTTTTTT.

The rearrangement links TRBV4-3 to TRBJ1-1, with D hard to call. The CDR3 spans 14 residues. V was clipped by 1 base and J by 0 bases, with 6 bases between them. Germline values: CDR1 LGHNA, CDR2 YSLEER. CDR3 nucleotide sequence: TGCGCCAGCAGCCAAGGCCCTTTGAACACTGAAGCTTTCTTT. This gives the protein CASSQGPLNTEAFF.

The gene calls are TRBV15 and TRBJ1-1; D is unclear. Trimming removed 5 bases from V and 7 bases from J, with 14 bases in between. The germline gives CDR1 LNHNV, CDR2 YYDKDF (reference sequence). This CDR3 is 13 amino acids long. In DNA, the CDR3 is TGTGCCACCAGCCCCCGACACGGAGGTGAAGCTTTCTTT. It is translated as CATSPRHGGEAFF.

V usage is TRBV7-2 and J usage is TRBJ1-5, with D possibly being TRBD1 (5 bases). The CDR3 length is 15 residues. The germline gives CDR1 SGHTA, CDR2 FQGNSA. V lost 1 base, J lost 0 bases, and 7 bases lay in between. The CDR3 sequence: CASSLEGASNQPQHF. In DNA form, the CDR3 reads TGTGCCAGCAGCTTAGAAGGGGCTAGCAATCAGCCCCAGCATTTT.

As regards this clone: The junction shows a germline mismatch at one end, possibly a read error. CDR3 residues: CASSSMVGQGQETQYF. The CDR3 region has the DNA TGTGCTAGCAGCTCCATGGTGGGACAGGGGCAAGAGACCCAGTACTTC. The chain combines TRBV7-7 with TRBJ2-5; TRBD1 aligns across 10 bases. CDR3 size: 16 residues. In germline, CDR1 is SSHAT, CDR2 FNYEAQ (reference sequence).

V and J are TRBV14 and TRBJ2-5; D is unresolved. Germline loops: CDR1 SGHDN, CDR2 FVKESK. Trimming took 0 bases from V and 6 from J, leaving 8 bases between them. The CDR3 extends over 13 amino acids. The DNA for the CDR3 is TGTGCCAGCAGCCAAGATCGAAGACAGACCCAGTACTTC. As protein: CASSQDRRQTQYF. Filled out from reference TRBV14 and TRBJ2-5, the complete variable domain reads EAGVTQFPSHSVIEKGQTVTLRCDPISGHDNLYWYRRVMGKEIKFLLHFVKESKQDESGMPNNRFLAERTGGTYSTLKVQPAELEDSGVYFCASSQDRRQTQYFGPGTRLLVL.

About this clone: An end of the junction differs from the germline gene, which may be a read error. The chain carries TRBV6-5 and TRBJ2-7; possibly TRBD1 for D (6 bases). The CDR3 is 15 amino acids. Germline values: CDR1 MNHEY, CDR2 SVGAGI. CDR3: CASSYSGTGNYGQYF. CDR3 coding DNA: TGTGCCAGCAGTTACTCGGGTACAGGGAACTACGGGCAGTACTTC.

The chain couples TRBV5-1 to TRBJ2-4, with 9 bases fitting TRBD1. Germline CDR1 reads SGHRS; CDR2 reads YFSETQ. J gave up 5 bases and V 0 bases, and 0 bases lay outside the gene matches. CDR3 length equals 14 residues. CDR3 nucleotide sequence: TGCGCCAGCAGCTTGGGACAGGGGGAAAACATTCAGTACTTC. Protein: CASSLGQGENIQYF.

The CDR3 spells CASRMTGSAGELFF. Here the CDR3 DNA reads TGTGCCAGCAGAATGACAGGGTCGGCCGGGGAGCTGTTTTTT. This chain connects TRBV6-5 to TRBJ2-2, with 7 bases aligning to TRBD1. V trimming: 6 bases; J trimming: 6 bases; junction bases outside the gene matches: 7. Germline assignment: CDR1 MNHEY and CDR2 SVGAGI. The CDR3 totals 14 residues.

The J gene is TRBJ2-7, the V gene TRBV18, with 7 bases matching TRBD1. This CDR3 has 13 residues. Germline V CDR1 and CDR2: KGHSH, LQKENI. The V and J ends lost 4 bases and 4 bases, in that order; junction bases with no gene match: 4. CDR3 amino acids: CASSRGQLYEQYF. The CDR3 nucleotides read TGTGCCAGCTCACGGGGACAGTTGTACGAGCAGTACTTC.

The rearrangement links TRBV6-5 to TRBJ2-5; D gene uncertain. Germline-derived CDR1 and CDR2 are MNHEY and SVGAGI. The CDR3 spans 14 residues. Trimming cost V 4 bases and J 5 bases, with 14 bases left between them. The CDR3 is CASSSSLTQETQYF. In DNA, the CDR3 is TGTGCCAGCAGTTCTTCTTTGACCCAGGAGACCCAGTACTTC.

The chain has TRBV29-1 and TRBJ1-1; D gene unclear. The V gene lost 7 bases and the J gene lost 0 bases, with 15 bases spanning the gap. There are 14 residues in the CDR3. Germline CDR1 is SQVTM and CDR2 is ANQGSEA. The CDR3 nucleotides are TGCAGCGCGGGTCTTCACGGGCTGAACACTGAAGCTTTCTTT. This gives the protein CSAGLHGLNTEAFF.

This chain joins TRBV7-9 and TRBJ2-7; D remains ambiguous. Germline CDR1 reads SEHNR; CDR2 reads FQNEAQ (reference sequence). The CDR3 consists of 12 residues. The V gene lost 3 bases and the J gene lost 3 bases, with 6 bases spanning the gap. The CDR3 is CASSFSIYEQYF. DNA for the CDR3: TGTGCCAGCAGCTTTAGCATCTACGAGCAGTACTTC. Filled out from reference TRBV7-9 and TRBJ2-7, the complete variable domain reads DTGVSQNPRHKITKRGQNVTFRCDPISEHNRLYWYRQTLGQGPEFLTYFQNEAQLEKSRLLSDRFSAERPKGSFSTLEIQRTEQGDSAMYLCASSFSIYEQYFGPGTRLTVT.

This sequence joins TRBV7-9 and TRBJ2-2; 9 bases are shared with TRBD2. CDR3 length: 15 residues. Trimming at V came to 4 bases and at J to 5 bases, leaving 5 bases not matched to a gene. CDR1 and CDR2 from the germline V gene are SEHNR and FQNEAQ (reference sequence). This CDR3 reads CASSSLAGYTGELFF. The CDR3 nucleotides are TGTGCCAGCAGCTCCCTAGCGGGATATACCGGGGAGCTGTTTTTT.

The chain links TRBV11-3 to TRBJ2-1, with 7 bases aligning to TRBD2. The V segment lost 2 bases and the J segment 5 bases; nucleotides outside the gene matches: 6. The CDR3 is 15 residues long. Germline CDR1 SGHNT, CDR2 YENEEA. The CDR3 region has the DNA TGTGCCAGCAGCTTAAACATTGCGGGAGACAATGAGCAGTTCTTC. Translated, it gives CASSLNIAGDNEQFF.

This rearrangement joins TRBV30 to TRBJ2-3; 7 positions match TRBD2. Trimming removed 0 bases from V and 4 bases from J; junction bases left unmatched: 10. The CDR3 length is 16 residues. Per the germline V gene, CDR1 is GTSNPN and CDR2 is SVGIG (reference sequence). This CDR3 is CAWSVPGGGWADTQYF. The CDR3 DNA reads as TGTGCCTGGAGTGTACCGGGCGGGGGTTGGGCAGATACGCAGTATTTT.

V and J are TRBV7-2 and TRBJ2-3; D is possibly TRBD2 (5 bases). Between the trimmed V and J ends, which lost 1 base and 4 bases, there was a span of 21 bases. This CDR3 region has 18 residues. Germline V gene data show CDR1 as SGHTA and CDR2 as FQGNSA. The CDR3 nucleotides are TGTGCCAGCAGCTTAGGAAAAAGGGAGATTCCGGAGTCAGATACGCAGTATTTT. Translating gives CASSLGKREIPESDTQYF.

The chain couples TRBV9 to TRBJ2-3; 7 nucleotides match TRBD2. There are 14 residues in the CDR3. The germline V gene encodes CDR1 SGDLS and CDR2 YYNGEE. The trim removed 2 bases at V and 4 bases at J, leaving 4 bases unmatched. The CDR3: CASSVTSSSDTQYF. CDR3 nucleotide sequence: TGTGCCAGCAGCGTGACTAGCTCCTCAGATACGCAGTATTTT.

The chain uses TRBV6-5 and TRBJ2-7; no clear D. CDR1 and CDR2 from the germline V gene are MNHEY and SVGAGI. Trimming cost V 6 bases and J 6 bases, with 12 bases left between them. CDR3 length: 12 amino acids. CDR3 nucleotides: TGTGCCAGCAGCACAGCTGGACGCGAGCAGTACTTC. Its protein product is CASSTAGREQYF.

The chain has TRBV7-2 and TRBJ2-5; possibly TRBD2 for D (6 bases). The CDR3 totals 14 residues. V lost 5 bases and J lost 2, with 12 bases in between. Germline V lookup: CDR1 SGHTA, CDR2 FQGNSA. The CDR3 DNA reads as TGTGCCAGCAGCGTCAGAGCGGGTCAAGAGACCCAGTACTTC. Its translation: CASSVRAGQETQYF.

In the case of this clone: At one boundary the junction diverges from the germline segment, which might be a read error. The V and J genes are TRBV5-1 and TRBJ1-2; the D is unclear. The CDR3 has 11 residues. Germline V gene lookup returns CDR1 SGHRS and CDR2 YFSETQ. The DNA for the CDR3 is TGTGCCAGCAGCTTAAACTATGGCTACACCTTC. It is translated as CASSLNYGYTF.

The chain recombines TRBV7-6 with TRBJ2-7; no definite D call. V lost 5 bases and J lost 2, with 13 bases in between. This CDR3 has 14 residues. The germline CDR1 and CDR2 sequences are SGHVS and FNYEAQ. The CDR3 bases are TGTGCCAGCAGCCCAATACCGGCTACCTACGAGCAGTACTTC. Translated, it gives CASSPIPATYEQYF. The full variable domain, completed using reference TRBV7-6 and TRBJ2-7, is GAGVSQSPRYKVTKRGQDVALRCDPISGHVSLYWYRQALGQGPEFLTYFNYEAQQDKSGLPNDRFSAERPEGSISTLTIQRTEQRDSAMYRCASSPIPATYEQYFGPGTRLTVT.

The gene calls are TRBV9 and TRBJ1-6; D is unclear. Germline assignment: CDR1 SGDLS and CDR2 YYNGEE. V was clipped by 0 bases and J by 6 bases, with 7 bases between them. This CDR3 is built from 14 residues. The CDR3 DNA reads TGTGCCAGCAGCGTAGAGCCCTTTAATTCACCCCTCCACTTT. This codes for CASSVEPFNSPLHF.

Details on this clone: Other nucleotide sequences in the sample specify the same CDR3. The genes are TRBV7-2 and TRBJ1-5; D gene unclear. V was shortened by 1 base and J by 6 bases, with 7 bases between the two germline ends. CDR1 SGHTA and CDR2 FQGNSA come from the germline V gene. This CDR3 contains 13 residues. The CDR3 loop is CASSLDRGQPQHF. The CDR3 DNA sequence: TGTGCCAGCAGCTTAGATCGGGGTCAGCCCCAGCATTTT.

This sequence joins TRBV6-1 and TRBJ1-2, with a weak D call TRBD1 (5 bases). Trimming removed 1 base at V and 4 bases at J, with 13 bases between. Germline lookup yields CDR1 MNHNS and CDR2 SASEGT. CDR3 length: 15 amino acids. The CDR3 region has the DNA TGTGCCAGCAGTGAAGATCTGGGACGGACCTATGGCTACACCTTC. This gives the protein CASSEDLGRTYGYTF.